This TCR beta chain is drawn from a study of cytotoxic CD8 clonotypes in ibrutinib-treated CLL. Study-level information: Productive templates averaged approximately 260,000 per sample, and productive rearrangements 94,082.

Germline CDR1 and CDR2: SGHDN and FVKESK. V was trimmed by 4 bases and J by 4 bases, leaving 11 bases between them. This CDR3 is 13 amino acids long. This clone occurred once. The antigen remains unidentified. The data were produced by immunoSEQ multiplex PCR, yet TCRdb's version contains in-frame clones alone and is incomplete. The sample has around 200,000 clones, 79% seen once. Study results and limitations: Public clonotypes proved infrequent, and on treatment they shrank or remained steady.

Sequenced here: PBMCs, sampled after 12 months of ibrutinib treatment. The receptor comes from a human donor with chronic lymphocytic leukemia. The J gene is TRBJ2-7, the V gene TRBV14; maybe TRBD1 (6 bases). The chain's CDR3 is CASSPHRGYEQYF. CDR3 coding DNA: TGTGCCAGCAGCCCCCATAGGGGGTACGAGCAGTACTTC.